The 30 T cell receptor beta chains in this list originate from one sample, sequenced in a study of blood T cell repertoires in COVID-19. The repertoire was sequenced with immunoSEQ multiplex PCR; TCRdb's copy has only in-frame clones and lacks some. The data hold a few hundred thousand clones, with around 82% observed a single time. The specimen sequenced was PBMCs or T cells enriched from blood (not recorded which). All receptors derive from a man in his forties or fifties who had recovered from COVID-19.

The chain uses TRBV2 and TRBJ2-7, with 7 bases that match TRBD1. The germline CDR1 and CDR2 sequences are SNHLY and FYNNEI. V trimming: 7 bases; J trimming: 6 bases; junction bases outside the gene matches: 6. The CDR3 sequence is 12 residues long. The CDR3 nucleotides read TGTGCCAGCAAAGACAGGGATCTCGAGCAGTACTTC. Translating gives CASKDRDLEQYF.

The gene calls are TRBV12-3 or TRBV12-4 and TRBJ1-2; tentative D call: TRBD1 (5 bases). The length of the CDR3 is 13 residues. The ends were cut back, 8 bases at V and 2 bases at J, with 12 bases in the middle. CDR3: CASAQGVNYGYTF. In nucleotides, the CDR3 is TGTGCCAGCGCGCAGGGCGTCAACTATGGCTACACCTTC.

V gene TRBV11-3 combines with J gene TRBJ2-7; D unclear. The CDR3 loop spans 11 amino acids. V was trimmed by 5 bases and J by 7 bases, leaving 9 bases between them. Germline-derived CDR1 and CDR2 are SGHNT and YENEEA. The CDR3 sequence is CASSPSIEQYF. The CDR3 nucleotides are TGTGCCAGCAGCCCCTCTATTGAGCAGTACTTC.

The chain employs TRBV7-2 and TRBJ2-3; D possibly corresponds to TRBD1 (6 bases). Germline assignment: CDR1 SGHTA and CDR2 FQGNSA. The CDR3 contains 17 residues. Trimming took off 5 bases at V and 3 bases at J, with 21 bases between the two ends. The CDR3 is CASSPSSVGGRTDTQYF. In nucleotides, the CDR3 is TGTGCCAGCAGCCCGAGCAGTGTAGGGGGACGGACAGATACGCAGTATTTT.

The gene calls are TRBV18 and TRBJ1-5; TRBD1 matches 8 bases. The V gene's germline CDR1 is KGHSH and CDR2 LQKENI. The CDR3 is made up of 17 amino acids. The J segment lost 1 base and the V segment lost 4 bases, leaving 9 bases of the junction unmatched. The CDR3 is CASSLYGQGASNQPQHF. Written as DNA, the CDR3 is TGTGCCAGCTCACTTTACGGACAGGGCGCGAGCAATCAGCCCCAGCATTTT.

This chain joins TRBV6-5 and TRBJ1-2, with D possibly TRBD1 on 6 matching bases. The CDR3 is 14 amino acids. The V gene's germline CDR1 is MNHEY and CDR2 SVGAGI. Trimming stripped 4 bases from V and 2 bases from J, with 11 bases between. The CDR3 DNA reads TGTGCCAGCAGTTCGGACAGTAAGAACTATGGCTACACCTTC. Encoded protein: CASSSDSKNYGYTF.

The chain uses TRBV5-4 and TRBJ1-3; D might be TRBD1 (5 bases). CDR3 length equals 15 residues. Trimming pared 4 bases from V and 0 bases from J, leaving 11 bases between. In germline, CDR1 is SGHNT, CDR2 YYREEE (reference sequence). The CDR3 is CASSRDSSSGNTIYF. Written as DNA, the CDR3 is TGTGCCAGCAGCCGTGACAGTAGCTCTGGAAACACCATATATTTT.

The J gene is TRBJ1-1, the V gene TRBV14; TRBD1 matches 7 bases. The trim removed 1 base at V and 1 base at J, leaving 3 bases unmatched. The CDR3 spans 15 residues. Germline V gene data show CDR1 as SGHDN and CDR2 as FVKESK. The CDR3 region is CASSQAQGTNTEAFF. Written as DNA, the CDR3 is TGTGCCAGCAGCCAAGCACAGGGGACGAACACTGAAGCTTTCTTT.

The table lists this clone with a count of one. The CDR3 DNA reads TGTGCCAGTAGTATGGGACTTCAGCAGTACTTC. It translates to CASSMGLQQYF. The J gene is TRBJ2-7, the V gene TRBV19, with TRBD2 as a possible D gene (6 bases). Deletions cut 3 bases from V and 8 bases from J, with 8 bases between. Germline lookup yields CDR1 LNHDA and CDR2 SQIVND (reference sequence). The CDR3 loop spans 11 amino acids.

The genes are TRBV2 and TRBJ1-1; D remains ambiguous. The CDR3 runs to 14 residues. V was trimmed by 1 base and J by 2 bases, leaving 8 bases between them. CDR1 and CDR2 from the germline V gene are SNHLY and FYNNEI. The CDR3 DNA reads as TGTGCCAGCAGTGAAGTGTTGAGTAACACTGAAGCTTTCTTT. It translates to CASSEVLSNTEAFF.

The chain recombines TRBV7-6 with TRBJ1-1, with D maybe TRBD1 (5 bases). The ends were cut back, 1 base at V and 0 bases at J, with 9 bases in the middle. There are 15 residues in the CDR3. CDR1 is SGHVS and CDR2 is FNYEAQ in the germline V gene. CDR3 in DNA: TGTGCCAGCAGCTTAGTAGCAGGGATGAACACTGAAGCTTTCTTT. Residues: CASSLVAGMNTEAFF.

DNA of the CDR3: TGTGCCAGCAGCCGGAGGCGGAGCACTGAAGCTTTCTTT. Translation: CASSRRRSTEAFF. The chain employs TRBV3-1 (or the pseudogene TRBV3-2) and TRBJ1-1; D remains ambiguous. Trimming pared 4 bases from V and 4 bases from J, leaving 10 bases between. This CDR3 is 13 amino acids long. Germline V gene lookup returns CDR1 LGHDT and CDR2 YNNKEL (reference sequence).

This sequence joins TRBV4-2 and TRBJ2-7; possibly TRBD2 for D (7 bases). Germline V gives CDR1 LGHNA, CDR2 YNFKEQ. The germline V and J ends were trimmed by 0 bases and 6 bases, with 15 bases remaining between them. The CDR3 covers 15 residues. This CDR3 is CASSQDPLRGGEQYF. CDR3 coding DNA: TGTGCCAGCAGCCAAGATCCGTTGAGGGGGGGCGAGCAGTACTTC.

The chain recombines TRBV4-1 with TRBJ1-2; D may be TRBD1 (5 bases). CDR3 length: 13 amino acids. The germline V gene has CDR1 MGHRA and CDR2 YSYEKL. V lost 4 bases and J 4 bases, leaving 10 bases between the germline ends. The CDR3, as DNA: TGCGCCAGCAGCCCAAGGGGTGGCTATGGCTACACCTTC. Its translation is CASSPRGGYGYTF.

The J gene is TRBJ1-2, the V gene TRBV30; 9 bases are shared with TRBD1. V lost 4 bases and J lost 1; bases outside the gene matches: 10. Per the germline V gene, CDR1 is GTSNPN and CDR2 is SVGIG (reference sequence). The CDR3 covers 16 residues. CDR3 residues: CAWTGQGTLLNYGYTF. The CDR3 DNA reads TGTGCCTGGACCGGACAGGGGACCCTCCTTAACTATGGCTACACCTTC.

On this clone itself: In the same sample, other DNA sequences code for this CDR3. This CDR3 is CASSIEGSSGNTIYF. The CDR3 DNA sequence: TGTGCCAGTAGTATAGAGGGGAGCTCTGGAAACACCATATATTTT. V gene TRBV19 combines with J gene TRBJ1-3; D is undetermined. Germline CDR1 is LNHDA and CDR2 is SQIVND (reference sequence). The CDR3 spans 15 residues. Trimming took off 0 bases at V and 0 bases at J, with 6 bases between the two ends.

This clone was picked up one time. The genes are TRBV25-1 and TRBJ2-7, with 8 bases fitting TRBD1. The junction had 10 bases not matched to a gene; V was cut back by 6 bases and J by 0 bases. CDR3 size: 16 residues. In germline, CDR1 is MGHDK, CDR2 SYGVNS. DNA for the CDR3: TGTGCCAGCAGCGCCCAGGGGGCGAAGAGCTCCTACGAGCAGTACTTC. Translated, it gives CASSAQGAKSSYEQYF.

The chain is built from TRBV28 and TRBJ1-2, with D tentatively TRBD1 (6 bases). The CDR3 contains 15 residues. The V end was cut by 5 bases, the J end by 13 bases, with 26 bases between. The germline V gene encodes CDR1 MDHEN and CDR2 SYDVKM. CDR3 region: CASSLTTGTIIPATF. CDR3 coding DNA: TGTGCCAGCAGTCTAACAACCGGGACAATAATCCCCGCCACCTTC.

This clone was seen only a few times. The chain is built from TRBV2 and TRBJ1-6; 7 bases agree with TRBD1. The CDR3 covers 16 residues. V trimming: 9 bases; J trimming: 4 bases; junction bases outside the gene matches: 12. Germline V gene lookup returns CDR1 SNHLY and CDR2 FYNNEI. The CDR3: CARRDSPLAYNSPLHF. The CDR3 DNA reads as TGTGCCAGACGGGACAGCCCCTTAGCTTATAATTCACCCCTCCACTTT.

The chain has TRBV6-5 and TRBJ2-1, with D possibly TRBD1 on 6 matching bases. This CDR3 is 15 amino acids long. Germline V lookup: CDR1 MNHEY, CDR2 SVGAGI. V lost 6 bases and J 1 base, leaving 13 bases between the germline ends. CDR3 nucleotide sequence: TGTGCCAGCAGCCAGAAAGGGGGTTCCTACAATGAGCAGTTCTTC. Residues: CASSQKGGSYNEQFF.

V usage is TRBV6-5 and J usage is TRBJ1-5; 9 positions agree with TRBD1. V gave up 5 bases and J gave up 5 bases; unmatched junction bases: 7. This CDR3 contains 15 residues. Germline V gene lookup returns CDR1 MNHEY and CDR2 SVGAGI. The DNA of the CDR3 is TGTGCCAGCAGTCCCTCGGGACAGGGTGATCAGCCCCAGCATTTT. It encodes CASSPSGQGDQPQHF.

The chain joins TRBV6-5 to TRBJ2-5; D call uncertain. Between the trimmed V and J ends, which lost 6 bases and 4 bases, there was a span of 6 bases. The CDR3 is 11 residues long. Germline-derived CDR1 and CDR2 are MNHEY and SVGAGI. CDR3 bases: TGTGCCAGCAGCATACTAGAGACCCAGTACTTC. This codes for CASSILETQYF.

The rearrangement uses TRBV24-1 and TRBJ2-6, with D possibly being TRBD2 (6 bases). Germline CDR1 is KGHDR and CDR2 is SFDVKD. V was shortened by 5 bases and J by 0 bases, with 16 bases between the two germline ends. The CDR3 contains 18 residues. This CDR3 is CATSGLDSGSSGANVLTF. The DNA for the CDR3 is TGTGCCACCAGTGGACTCGATAGCGGAAGCTCTGGGGCCAACGTCCTGACTTTC.

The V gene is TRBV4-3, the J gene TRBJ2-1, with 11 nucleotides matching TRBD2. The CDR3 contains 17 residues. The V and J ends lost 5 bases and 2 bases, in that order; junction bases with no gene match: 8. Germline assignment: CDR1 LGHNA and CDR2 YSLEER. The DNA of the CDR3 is TGCGCCAGCAGCTCTAGTCTAGCGGGAGGCACCTACAATGAGCAGTTCTTC. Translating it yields CASSSSLAGGTYNEQFF.

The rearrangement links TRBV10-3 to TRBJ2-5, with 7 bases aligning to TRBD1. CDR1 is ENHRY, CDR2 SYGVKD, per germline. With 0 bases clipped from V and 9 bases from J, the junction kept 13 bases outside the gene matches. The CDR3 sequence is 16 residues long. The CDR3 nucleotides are TGTGCCATCAGTGAGTCGGTTGGGACAGTTCGGTTGGCCCAGTACTTC. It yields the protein CAISESVGTVRLAQYF.

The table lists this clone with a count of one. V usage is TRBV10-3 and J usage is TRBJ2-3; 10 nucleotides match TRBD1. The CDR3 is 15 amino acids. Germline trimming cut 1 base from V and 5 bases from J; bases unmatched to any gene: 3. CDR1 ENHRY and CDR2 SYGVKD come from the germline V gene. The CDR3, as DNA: TGTGCCATCAGTGAGTTGGGACAGGGGATAGATACGCAGTATTTT. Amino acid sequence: CAISELGQGIDTQYF.

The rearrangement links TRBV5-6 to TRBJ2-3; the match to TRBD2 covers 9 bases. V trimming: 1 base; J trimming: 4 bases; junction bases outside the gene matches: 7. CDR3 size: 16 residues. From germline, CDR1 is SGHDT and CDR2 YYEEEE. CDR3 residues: CASSLRGGAYADTQYF. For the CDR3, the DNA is TGTGCCAGCAGCTTGCGCGGGGGGGCCTATGCAGATACGCAGTATTTT.

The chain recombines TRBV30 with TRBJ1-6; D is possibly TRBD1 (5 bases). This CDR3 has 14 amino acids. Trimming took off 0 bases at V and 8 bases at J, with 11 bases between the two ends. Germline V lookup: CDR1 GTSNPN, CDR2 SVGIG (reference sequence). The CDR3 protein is CAWSVPGSDSPLHF. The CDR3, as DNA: TGTGCCTGGAGTGTCCCAGGGTCCGATTCACCCCTCCACTTT.

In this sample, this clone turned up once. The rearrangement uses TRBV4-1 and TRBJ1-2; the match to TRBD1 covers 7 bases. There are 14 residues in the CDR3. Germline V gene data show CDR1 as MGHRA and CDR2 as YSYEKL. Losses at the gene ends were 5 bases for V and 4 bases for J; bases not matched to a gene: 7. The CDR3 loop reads CASSDLTGPYGYTF. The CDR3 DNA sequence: TGCGCCAGCAGCGACCTGACAGGGCCCTATGGCTACACCTTC.

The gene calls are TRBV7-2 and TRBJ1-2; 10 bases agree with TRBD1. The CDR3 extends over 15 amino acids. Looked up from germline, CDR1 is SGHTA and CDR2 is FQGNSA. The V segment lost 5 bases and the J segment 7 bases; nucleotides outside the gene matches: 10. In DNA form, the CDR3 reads TGTGCCAGCAGCCCCAGGACAGGGGGATTTTCTGGCTACACCTTC. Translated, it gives CASSPRTGGFSGYTF.